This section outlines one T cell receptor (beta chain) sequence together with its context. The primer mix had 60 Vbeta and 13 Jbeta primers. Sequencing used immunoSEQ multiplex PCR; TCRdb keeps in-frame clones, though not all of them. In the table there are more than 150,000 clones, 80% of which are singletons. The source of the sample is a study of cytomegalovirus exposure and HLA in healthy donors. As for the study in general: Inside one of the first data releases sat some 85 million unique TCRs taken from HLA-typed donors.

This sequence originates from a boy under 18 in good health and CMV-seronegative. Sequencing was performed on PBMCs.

The DNA of the CDR3 is TGTGCCAGCAGCTTTCGGTCGACCTACGAGCAGTACTTC. It yields the protein CASSFRSTYEQYF. This chain connects TRBV11-2 to TRBJ2-7; D is undetermined. The CDR3 sequence is 13 residues long. The ends were cut back, 3 bases at V and 2 bases at J, with 8 bases in the middle. The V gene's germline CDR1 is SGHAT and CDR2 FQNNGV.